This TCR beta chain was captured in a study of blood T cell repertoires in COVID-19. Study context: Nucleic acid was either cDNA or gDNA, and it came from T cells, B-cell-depleted T cells, or PBMCs.

Using immunoSEQ multiplex PCR, the repertoire was profiled, and TCRdb retains in-frame clones only, with some absent. Here the sample spans about 110,000 clones, about 85% being singletons. The CDR3 is made up of 13 amino acids. The germline V gene encodes CDR1 LGHDT and CDR2 YNNKEL (reference sequence). V was shortened by 0 bases and J by 8 bases, with 8 bases between the two germline ends. The sequenced material came from peripheral blood. The receptor was derived from a human donor in a cohort sampled during active COVID-19. The J gene is TRBJ2-1, the V gene TRBV3-1 (or the pseudogene TRBV3-2), with D possibly being TRBD1 (7 bases). In nucleotides, the CDR3 is TGTGCCAGCAGCCAAGACAGGGGGGATGAGCAGTTCTTC. Amino acids: CASSQDRGDEQFF.